This T cell receptor beta chain was recorded in a study of T-cell memory formation after mild COVID-19. V shed 2 bases, J shed 8 bases, and the junction held 7 bases outside the gene matches. This CDR3 has 15 residues. Germline-derived CDR1 and CDR2 are LNHDA and SQIVND (reference sequence). TCRdb re-called the 5' RACE reads through MiXCR, storing one row per CDR3 protein. There are 170,000 or so distinct CDR3 sequences in the sample; 20% to 25% occur only once, and more than 20% lies in the top ten. This clonotype was sampled from an adult woman who had mild COVID-19 (a few samples of this study predate the infection). Cell type and time point are not known. Sequenced input: PBMCs or a T cell subset sorted from them (not recorded which). This chain uses TRBV19 with TRBJ2-1; TRBD2 matches at 9 bases. As DNA, the CDR3 is TGTGCCAGTAGTATAATTAGCGGGAGTAGCGATGAGCAGTTCTTC. This codes for CASSIISGSSDEQFF.